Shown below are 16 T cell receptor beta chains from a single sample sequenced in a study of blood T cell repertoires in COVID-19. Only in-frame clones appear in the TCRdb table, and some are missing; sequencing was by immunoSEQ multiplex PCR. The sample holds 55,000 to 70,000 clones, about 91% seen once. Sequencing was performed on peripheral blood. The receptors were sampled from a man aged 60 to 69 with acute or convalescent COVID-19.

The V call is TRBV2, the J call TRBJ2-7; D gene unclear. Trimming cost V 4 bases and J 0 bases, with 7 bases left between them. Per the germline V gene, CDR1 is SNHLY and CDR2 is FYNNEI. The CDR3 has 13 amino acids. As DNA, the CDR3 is TGTGCCAGCAGTGTGCTAATCTCCTACGAGCAGTACTTC. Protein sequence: CASSVLISYEQYF.

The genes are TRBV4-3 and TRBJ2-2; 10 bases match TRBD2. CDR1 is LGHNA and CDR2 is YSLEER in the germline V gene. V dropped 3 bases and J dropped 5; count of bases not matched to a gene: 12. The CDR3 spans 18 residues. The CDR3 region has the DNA TGCGCCAGCAGCCAGGGTGGACTAGCGGTACTTACGACCGGGGAGCTGTTTTTT. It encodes CASSQGGLAVLTTGELFF.

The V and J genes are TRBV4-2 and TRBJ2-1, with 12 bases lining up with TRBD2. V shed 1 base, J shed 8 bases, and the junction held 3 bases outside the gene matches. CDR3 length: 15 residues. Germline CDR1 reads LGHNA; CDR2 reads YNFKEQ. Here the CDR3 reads CASSQGLAGEHEQFF. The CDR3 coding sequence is TGTGCCAGCAGCCAAGGACTAGCGGGAGAGCATGAGCAGTTCTTC.

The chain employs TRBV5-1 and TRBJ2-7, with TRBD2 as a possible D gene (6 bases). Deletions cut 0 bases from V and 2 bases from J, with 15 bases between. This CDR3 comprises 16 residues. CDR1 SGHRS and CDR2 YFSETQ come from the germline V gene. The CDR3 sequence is CASSLALAGPPYEQYF. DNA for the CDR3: TGCGCCAGCAGCTTGGCCCTTGCGGGACCCCCCTACGAGCAGTACTTC. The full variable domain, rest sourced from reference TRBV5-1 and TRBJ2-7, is KAGVTQTPRYLIKTRGQQVTLSCSPISGHRSVSWYQQTPGQGLQFLFEYFSETQRNKGNFPGRFSGRQFSNSRSEMNVSTLELGDSALYLCASSLALAGPPYEQYFGPGTRLTVT.

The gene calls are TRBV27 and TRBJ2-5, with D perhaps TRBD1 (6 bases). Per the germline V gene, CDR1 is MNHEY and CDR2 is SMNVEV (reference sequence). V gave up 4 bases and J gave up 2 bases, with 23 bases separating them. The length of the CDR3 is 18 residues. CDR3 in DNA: TGTGCCAGCAGTTCGACCGGGACAATGGGATATTTTCAAGAGACCCAGTACTTC. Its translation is CASSSTGTMGYFQETQYF.

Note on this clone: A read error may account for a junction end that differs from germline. The CDR3: CASRIPGTRGEKLFF. CDR3 DNA sequence: TGTGCCAGTCGTATACCCGGGACACGGGGTGAAAAACTGTTTTTT. This sequence joins TRBV19 and TRBJ1-4; perhaps TRBD1 as D (6 bases). CDR1 and CDR2 (germline): LNHDA, SQIVND (reference sequence). This CDR3 is 15 amino acids long.

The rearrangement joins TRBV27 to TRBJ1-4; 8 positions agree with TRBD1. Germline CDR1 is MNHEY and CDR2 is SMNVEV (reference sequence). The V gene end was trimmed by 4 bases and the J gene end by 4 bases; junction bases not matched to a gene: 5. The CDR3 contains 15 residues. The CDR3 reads CASSSYRGYNEKLFF. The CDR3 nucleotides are TGTGCCAGCAGTTCGTACAGGGGGTATAATGAAAAACTGTTTTTT.

Here the CDR3 reads CASSLKGSTAGYTF. For the CDR3, the DNA is TGTGCCAGCAGTTTAAAGGGATCGACAGCTGGCTACACCTTC. The chain recombines TRBV27 with TRBJ1-2, with D perhaps TRBD1 (5 bases). Germline assignment: CDR1 MNHEY and CDR2 SMNVEV (reference sequence). This CDR3 spans 14 amino acids. V was shortened by 2 bases and J by 7 bases, with 14 bases between the two germline ends.

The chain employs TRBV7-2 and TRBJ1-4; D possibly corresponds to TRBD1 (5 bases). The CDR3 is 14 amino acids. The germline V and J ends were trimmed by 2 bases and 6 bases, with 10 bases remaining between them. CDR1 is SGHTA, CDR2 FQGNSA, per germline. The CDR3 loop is CASSLFKGDEKLFF. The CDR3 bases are TGTGCCAGCAGCTTATTTAAAGGGGATGAAAAACTGTTTTTT.

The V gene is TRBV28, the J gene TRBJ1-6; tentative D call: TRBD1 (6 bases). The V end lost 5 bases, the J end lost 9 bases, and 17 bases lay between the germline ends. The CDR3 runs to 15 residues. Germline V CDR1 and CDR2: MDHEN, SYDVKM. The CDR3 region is CASSSPVLRGSPLHF. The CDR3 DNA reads TGTGCCAGCAGTAGTCCGGTCCTCAGGGGTTCACCCCTCCACTTT.

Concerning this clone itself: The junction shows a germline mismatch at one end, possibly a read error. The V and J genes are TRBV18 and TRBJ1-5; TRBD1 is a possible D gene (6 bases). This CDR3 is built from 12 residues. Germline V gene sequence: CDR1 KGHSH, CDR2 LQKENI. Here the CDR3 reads CATSPGQGPQHF. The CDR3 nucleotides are TGTGCCACCTCACCGGGACAAGGGCCCCAGCATTTT.

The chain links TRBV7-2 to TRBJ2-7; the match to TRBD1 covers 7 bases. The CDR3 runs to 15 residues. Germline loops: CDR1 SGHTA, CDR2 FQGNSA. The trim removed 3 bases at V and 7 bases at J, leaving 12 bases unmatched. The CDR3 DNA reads TGTGCCAGCAGCTTGGGCCGGGACAGCCAGGGAGAGCAGTACTTC. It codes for CASSLGRDSQGEQYF.

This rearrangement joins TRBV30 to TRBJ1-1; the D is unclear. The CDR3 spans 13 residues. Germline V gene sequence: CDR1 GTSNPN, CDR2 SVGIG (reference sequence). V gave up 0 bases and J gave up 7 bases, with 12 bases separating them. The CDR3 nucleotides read TGTGCCTGGAGTGTAGGCGGGAGGAATGAAGCTTTCTTT. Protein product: CAWSVGGRNEAFF.

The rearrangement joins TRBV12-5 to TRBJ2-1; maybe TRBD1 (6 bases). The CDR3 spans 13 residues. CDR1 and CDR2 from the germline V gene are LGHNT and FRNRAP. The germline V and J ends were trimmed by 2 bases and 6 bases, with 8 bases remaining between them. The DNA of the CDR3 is TGTGCTAGTGGTTTGTACAGGGTCAATGAGCAGTTCTTC. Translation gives CASGLYRVNEQFF.

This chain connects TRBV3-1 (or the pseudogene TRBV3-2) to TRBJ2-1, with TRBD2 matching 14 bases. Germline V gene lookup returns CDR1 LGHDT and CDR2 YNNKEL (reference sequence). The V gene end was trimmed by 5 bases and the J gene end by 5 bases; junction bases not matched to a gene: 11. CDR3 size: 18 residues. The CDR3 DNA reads TGTGCCAGCAGCTCCTTGGTGGGGACTAGCGGGAGAAACAATGAGCAGTTCTTC. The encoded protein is CASSSLVGTSGRNNEQFF.

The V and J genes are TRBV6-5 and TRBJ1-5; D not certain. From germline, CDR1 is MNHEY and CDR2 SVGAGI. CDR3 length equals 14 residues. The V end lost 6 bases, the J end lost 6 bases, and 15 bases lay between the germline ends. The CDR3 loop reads CASRAWADGQPQHF. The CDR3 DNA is TGTGCCAGCAGAGCCTGGGCAGATGGTCAGCCCCAGCATTTT.